The 28 T cell receptor beta chains in this list originate from one sample, sequenced in a study of cytomegalovirus exposure and HLA in healthy donors (dated by TCRdb to about 2017). Libraries were made using the immunoSEQ multiplex PCR assay. TCRdb mirrors the immuneACCESS table, restricted to in-frame sequences. Some clones are absent from its copies; in checked studies, under half trace to an unresolved V gene, and the reason for the others is unknown. The sample data list 200,000 to 250,000 clones, and 85% to 95% of these were observed just once. The biggest ten clones account for more than 0.85% of the sample. Material for sequencing was PBMCs. These receptors were obtained from a woman between 18 and 30 years old in good health and CMV-seronegative.

With regard to this clone: Other DNA sequences in this specimen translate into the identical CDR3. V and J are TRBV5-1 and TRBJ2-1, with a tentative D call TRBD2 (5 bases). Trimming shortened V by 0 bases and J by 2 bases, and 9 bases separated the two germline ends. CDR3 length: 15 amino acids. Germline CDR1 SGHRS, CDR2 YFSETQ. CDR3 sequence: CASSLDRGAYNEQFF. As DNA, the CDR3 is TGCGCCAGCAGCTTGGACCGGGGAGCCTACAATGAGCAGTTCTTC.

CDR3 sequence reads: CASSSQGPNYGYTF. The CDR3 nucleotides are TGTGCCAGCAGCTCTCAGGGGCCTAACTATGGCTACACCTTC. This chain joins TRBV6-1 and TRBJ1-2, with a possible D match to TRBD1 (6 bases). The CDR3 is 14 amino acids. CDR1 MNHNS and CDR2 SASEGT come from the germline V gene. Trimming stripped 6 bases from V and 0 bases from J, with 11 bases between.

About this clone itself: The sample contains more than one DNA sequence encoding this CDR3. The rearrangement joins TRBV10-3 to TRBJ2-7, with D possibly being TRBD1 (6 bases). Germline CDR1 and CDR2: ENHRY and SYGVKD. V gave up 4 bases and J gave up 3 bases, with 10 bases separating them. This CDR3 has 13 amino acids. CDR3 loop: CAISGGGSYEQYF. CDR3 DNA sequence: TGTGCCATCAGTGGAGGGGGTAGCTACGAGCAGTACTTC.

The chain couples TRBV9 to TRBJ2-7, with 9 bases that match TRBD1. Germline V lookup: CDR1 SGDLS, CDR2 YYNGEE. The junction had 10 bases not matched to a gene; V was cut back by 4 bases and J by 2 bases. There are 16 residues in the CDR3. The CDR3 spells CASSPGTGFLTYEQYF. CDR3 coding DNA: TGTGCCAGCAGCCCCGGGACAGGGTTTCTTACCTACGAGCAGTACTTC.

This clone came up once. CDR3 in DNA: TGCGCCAGCAGGCCATCCTACGGGAACACTGAAGCTTTCTTT. This gives the protein CASRPSYGNTEAFF. This rearrangement joins TRBV5-1 to TRBJ1-1; D uncertain. Germline CDR1 reads SGHRS; CDR2 reads YFSETQ. This CDR3 comprises 14 residues. Deletions cut 5 bases from V and 1 base from J, with 12 bases between.

In this sample, this clone turned up once. V usage is TRBV27 and J usage is TRBJ1-2, with 10 bases identical to TRBD1. This CDR3 is built from 15 residues. Germline V lookup: CDR1 MNHEY, CDR2 SMNVEV (reference sequence). The trim removed 6 bases at V and 8 bases at J, leaving 12 bases unmatched. This CDR3 reads CASRPLTGGAEGYTF. The CDR3 DNA follows: TGTGCCAGCAGGCCACTGACAGGGGGCGCGGAAGGCTACACCTTC.

This clone came up once. This rearrangement joins TRBV6-5 to TRBJ1-1; D ambiguous. Germline assignment: CDR1 MNHEY and CDR2 SVGAGI. The CDR3 is 14 residues long. Between the trimmed V and J ends, which lost 5 bases and 3 bases, there was a span of 13 bases. The CDR3 loop is CASSPRRDYTEAFF. The CDR3 bases are TGTGCCAGCAGTCCCCGGAGGGATTACACTGAAGCTTTCTTT.

The rearrangement links TRBV7-9 to TRBJ2-2; tentatively, D is TRBD2 (6 bases). Germline V lookup: CDR1 SEHNR, CDR2 FQNEAQ (reference sequence). Trimming stripped 5 bases from V and 5 bases from J, with 15 bases between. CDR3 length: 15 residues. The CDR3 DNA is TGTGCCAGCAGCGGCCTGGGGGGAGTTACCGGGGAGCTGTTTTTT. Translating gives CASSGLGGVTGELFF. The full variable domain, its missing parts supplied by reference TRBV7-9 and TRBJ2-2, is DTGVSQNPRHKITKRGQNVTFRCDPISEHNRLYWYRQTLGQGPEFLTYFQNEAQLEKSRLLSDRFSAERPKGSFSTLEIQRTEQGDSAMYLCASSGLGGVTGELFFGEGSRLTVL.

This chain uses TRBV11-2 with TRBJ2-7; D remains unclear. CDR1 is SGHAT and CDR2 is FQNNGV in the germline V gene. V was clipped by 0 bases and J by 0 bases, with 6 bases between them. The CDR3 loop spans 14 amino acids. Here the CDR3 DNA reads TGTGCCAGCAGCTTAGACCCTAGCTCCTACGAGCAGTACTTC. Translated: CASSLDPSSYEQYF.

This clone has only a few counts. This chain connects TRBV10-2 to TRBJ1-3; D remains ambiguous. The V gene's germline CDR1 is WSHSY and CDR2 SAAADI. Trimming removed 7 bases from V and 7 bases from J, with 17 bases in between. The CDR3 has 14 residues. The CDR3 is CASTKFHFGNTIYF. The CDR3 DNA reads TGCGCCAGCACCAAGTTCCACTTCGGGAACACCATATATTTT.

This chain uses TRBV28 with TRBJ2-6, with D possibly matching TRBD2 (6 bases). CDR3 length: 15 amino acids. Per the germline V gene, CDR1 is MDHEN and CDR2 is SYDVKM. The V and J ends lost 2 bases and 2 bases respectively, with 7 bases between them. The CDR3 loop is CASSLAGTGANVLTF. CDR3 nucleotides: TGTGCCAGCAGTTTAGCGGGAACTGGGGCCAACGTCCTGACTTTC.

In this sample, this clone turned up once. Mismatch with germline at one junction end may stem from a read error. This chain links TRBV2 with TRBJ2-2, with a weak D call TRBD2 (6 bases). The CDR3 runs 14 residues. CDR1 SNHLY and CDR2 FYNNEI come from the germline V gene. The CDR3 loop reads CASCELASAGELFF. In DNA, the CDR3 is TGTGCCAGCTGTGAACTAGCCTCCGCCGGGGAGCTGTTTTTT.

The chain uses TRBV12-5 and TRBJ2-1, with TRBD1 as a possible D gene (6 bases). Germline values: CDR1 LGHNT, CDR2 FRNRAP. CDR3 length: 14 residues. V dropped 3 bases and J dropped 7 bases, with 13 bases sitting between them. The CDR3: CASGFFGQQNEQFF. CDR3 DNA sequence: TGTGCTAGTGGTTTTTTCGGACAGCAGAATGAGCAGTTCTTC.

The J gene is TRBJ2-2, the V gene TRBV11-2, with D perhaps TRBD2 (5 bases). Germline CDR1 reads SGHAT; CDR2 reads FQNNGV. This CDR3 region has 17 residues. V shed 1 base and J shed 0 bases, with 12 bases lying between them. The CDR3 coding sequence is TGTGCCAGCAGCTTAGGGAGGAGGAAATCGAACACCGGGGAGCTGTTTTTT. The encoded protein is CASSLGRRKSNTGELFF.

V usage is TRBV28 and J usage is TRBJ1-1, with no clear D. Trimming took 5 bases from V and 10 from J, leaving 23 bases between them. The CDR3 length is 15 residues. Germline loops: CDR1 MDHEN, CDR2 SYDVKM. The CDR3 is CASSMPVGLQSLAFF. As DNA, the CDR3 is TGTGCCAGCAGTATGCCCGTTGGACTTCAGTCTCTAGCTTTCTTT.

The V gene is TRBV11-2, the J gene TRBJ2-3; D unresolved. This CDR3 is 14 amino acids long. Germline V CDR1 and CDR2: SGHAT, FQNNGV. The germline V and J ends were trimmed by 8 bases and 0 bases, with 12 bases remaining between them. CDR3 bases: TGTGCCAGCGGTGGGCATTCTAGCACAGATACGCAGTATTTT. The encoded protein is CASGGHSSTDTQYF.

This sequence joins TRBV7-3 and TRBJ1-1, with a tentative D call TRBD1 (6 bases). V gave up 4 bases and J gave up 2 bases, with 11 bases separating them. This CDR3 spans 14 amino acids. CDR1 SGHTA and CDR2 FQGTGA come from the germline V gene. The CDR3 sequence is CASSSWGTNTEAFF. The DNA of the CDR3 is TGTGCCAGCAGCTCCTGGGGGACAAACACTGAAGCTTTCTTT.

V is TRBV5-5 and J is TRBJ2-1, with TRBD2 matching 7 bases. This CDR3 comprises 15 residues. CDR1 and CDR2 from the germline V gene are SGHKS and YYEKEE (reference sequence). V lost 3 bases and J lost 9; bases outside the gene matches: 12. The CDR3 reads CASSYGLSGMPEQFF. In DNA form, the CDR3 reads TGTGCCAGCAGCTACGGACTGAGCGGGATGCCTGAGCAGTTCTTC.

This clone appeared once. The J gene is TRBJ2-1, the V gene TRBV6-1; TRBD2 is a possible D gene (5 bases). V was clipped by 5 bases and J by 1 base, with 12 bases between them. Germline V gene data show CDR1 as MNHNS and CDR2 as SASEGT. The CDR3 extends over 15 amino acids. The CDR3 reads CASSILEVSYNEQFF. CDR3 DNA sequence: TGTGCCAGCAGTATACTAGAGGTATCCTACAATGAGCAGTTCTTC.

This rearrangement joins TRBV5-4 to TRBJ1-1; TRBD1 agrees at 8 bases. Germline loops: CDR1 SGHNT, CDR2 YYREEE (reference sequence). The CDR3 consists of 17 residues. Losses at the gene ends were 2 bases for V and 4 bases for J; bases not matched to a gene: 13. The CDR3 DNA sequence: TGTGCCAGCAGCTTCGGAGCAGGGGGCGTGCAGAGCACTGAAGCTTTCTTT. It encodes CASSFGAGGVQSTEAFF.

The V gene is TRBV21-1, the J gene TRBJ2-2; the DNA was not compared with TRBD2, the D call given in the table. TRBV21-1 is recorded as a pseudogene. The CDR3 is 20 amino acids. CDR3: CASSKASQGLGREEGGELFF. For the CDR3, the DNA is TGTGCCAGCAGCAAAGCGAGCCAGGGACTAGGGCGTGAGGAAGGCGGGGAGCTGTTTTTT.

The V call is TRBV5-1, the J call TRBJ1-1; 7 bases align to TRBD1. Germline-derived CDR1 and CDR2 are SGHRS and YFSETQ. V gave up 4 bases and J gave up 5 bases; unmatched junction bases: 8. CDR3 size: 14 residues. The CDR3 protein is CASSLGTDLTEAFF. The CDR3 bases are TGCGCCAGCAGCCTGGGGACAGATTTAACTGAAGCTTTCTTT.

The chain has TRBV30 and TRBJ1-4; D gene uncertain. The V end was cut by 1 base, the J end by 8 bases, with 11 bases between. Germline V gene data show CDR1 as GTSNPN and CDR2 as SVGIG (reference sequence). The CDR3 sequence is 13 residues long. The CDR3 reads CAWSEMTREKLFF. The CDR3 region has the DNA TGTGCCTGGAGTGAGATGACGAGGGAAAAACTGTTTTTT.

This clone was detected only once. This sequence joins TRBV9 and TRBJ1-6; tentative D call: TRBD1 (6 bases). This CDR3 region has 15 residues. Per germline, CDR1 SGDLS and CDR2 YYNGEE. V dropped 0 bases and J dropped 5 bases, with 9 bases sitting between them. The CDR3 spells CASSVVAGDNSPLHF. The CDR3 bases are TGTGCCAGCAGCGTAGTCGCAGGGGATAATTCACCCCTCCACTTT. The full variable domain, its missing parts supplied by reference TRBV9 and TRBJ1-6, is DSGVTQTPKHLITATGQRVTLRCSPRSGDLSVYWYQQSLDQGLQFLIQYYNGEERAKGNILERFSAQQFPDLHSELNLSSLELGDSALYFCASSVVAGDNSPLHFGNGTRLTVT.

This chain joins TRBV28 and TRBJ2-3, with 9 positions matching TRBD1. With 5 bases clipped from V and 5 bases from J, the junction kept 8 bases outside the gene matches. Germline CDR1 is MDHEN and CDR2 is SYDVKM. The CDR3 is made up of 15 amino acids. As DNA, the CDR3 is TGTGCCAGCAGTAATGACAGGGGGTTAGTAGATACGCAGTATTTT. Encoded protein: CASSNDRGLVDTQYF. Looking up the rest from reference TRBV28 and TRBJ2-3 gives the full variable domain: DVKVTQSSRYLVKRTGEKVFLECVQDMDHENMFWYRQDPGLGLRLIYFSYDVKMKEKGDIPEGYSVSREKKERFSLILESASTNQTSMYLCASSNDRGLVDTQYFGPGTRLTVL.

This chain uses TRBV5-6 with TRBJ1-3; a weak D match, TRBD1 (5 bases). This CDR3 has 16 residues. Trimming cost V 1 base and J 0 bases, with 11 bases left between them. Germline V gene sequence: CDR1 SGHDT, CDR2 YYEEEE. This CDR3 is CASSLRRAFSGNTIYF. CDR3 DNA: TGTGCCAGCAGCTTGCGCAGGGCCTTCTCTGGAAACACCATATATTTT.

This sequence joins TRBV10-3 and TRBJ2-3; 8 nucleotides agree with TRBD2. There are 14 residues in the CDR3. Germline CDR1 reads ENHRY; CDR2 reads SYGVKD. The trim removed 2 bases at V and 5 bases at J, leaving 3 bases unmatched. CDR3 sequence: CAISESGSVDTQYF. The CDR3 nucleotides are TGTGCCATCAGTGAGAGCGGGAGTGTAGATACGCAGTATTTT.

This chain connects TRBV9 to TRBJ1-1; maybe TRBD1 (5 bases). This CDR3 region has 15 residues. Germline CDR1 reads SGDLS; CDR2 reads YYNGEE. V was pared by 0 bases and J by 4 bases, with 13 bases between. For the CDR3, the DNA is TGTGCCAGCAGCGTAGGCGGAGGGGTGGGCACTGAAGCTTTCTTT. Protein sequence: CASSVGGGVGTEAFF.